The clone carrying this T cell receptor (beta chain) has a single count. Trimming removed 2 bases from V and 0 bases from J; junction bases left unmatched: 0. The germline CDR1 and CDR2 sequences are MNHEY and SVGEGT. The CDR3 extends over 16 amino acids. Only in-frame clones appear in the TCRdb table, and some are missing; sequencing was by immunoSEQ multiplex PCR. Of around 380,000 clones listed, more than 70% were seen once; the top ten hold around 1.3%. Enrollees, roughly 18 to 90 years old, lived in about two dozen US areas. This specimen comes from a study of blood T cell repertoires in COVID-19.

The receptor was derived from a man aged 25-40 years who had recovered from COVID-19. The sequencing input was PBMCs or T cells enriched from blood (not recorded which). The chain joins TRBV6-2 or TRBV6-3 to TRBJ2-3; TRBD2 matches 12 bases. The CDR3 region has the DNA TGTGCCAGCAGTTACGGGACTAGCGGGAGCACAGATACGCAGTATTTT. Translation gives CASSYGTSGSTDTQYF.